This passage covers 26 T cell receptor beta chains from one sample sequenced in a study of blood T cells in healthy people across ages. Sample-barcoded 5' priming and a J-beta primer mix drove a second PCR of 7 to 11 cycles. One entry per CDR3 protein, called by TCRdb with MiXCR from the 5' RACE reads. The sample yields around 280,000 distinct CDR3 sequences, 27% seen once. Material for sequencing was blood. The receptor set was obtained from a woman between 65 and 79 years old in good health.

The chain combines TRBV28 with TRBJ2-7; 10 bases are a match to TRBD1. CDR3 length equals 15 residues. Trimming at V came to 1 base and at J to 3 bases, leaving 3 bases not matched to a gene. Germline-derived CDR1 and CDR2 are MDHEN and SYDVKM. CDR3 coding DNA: TGTGCCAGCAGTTTATACGGGACAGGGGTCTACGAGCAGTACTTC. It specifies CASSLYGTGVYEQYF.

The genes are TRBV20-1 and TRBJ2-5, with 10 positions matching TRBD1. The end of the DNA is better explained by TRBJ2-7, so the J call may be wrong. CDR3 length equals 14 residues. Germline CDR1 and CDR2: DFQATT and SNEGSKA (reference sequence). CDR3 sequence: CSAYGTGVPYEQYF. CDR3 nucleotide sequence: TGCAGTGCGTACGGGACAGGGGTCCCCTACGAGCAGTACTTC.

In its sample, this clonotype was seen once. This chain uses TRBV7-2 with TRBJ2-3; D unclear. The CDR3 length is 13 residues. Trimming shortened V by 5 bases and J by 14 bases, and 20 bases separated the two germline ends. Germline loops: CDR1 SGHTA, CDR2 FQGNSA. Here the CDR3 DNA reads TGTGCCAGCAGCATCCAGGTAGACCGAAGTTCGTATTTT. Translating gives CASSIQVDRSSYF.

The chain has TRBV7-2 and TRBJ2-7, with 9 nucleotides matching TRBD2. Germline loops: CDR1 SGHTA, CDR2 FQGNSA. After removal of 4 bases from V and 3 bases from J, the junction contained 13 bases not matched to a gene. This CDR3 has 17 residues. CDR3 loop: CASSSQLTSGLYYEQYF. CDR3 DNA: TGTGCCAGCAGCTCCCAACTAACTAGCGGGCTGTACTACGAGCAGTACTTC.

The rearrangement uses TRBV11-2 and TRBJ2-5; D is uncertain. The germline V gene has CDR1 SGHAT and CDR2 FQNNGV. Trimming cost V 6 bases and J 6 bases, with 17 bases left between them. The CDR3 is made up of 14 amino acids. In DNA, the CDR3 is TGTGCCAGCAGAGACGATCTCAGAGAGAAGACCCAGTACTTC. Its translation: CASRDDLREKTQYF.

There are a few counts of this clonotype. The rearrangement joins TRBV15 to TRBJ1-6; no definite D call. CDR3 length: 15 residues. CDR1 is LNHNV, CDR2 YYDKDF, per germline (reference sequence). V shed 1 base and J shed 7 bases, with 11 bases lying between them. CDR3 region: CATSRARDGNSPLHF. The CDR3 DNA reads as TGTGCCACCAGCAGAGCCCGAGACGGGAATTCACCCCTCCACTTT.

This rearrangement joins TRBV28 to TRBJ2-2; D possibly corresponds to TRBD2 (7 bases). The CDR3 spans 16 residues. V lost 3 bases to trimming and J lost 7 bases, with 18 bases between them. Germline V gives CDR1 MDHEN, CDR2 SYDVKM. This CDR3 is CASSFGGGGAFGELFF. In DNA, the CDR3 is TGTGCCAGCAGTTTCGGAGGTGGGGGGGCGTTCGGGGAGCTGTTTTTT.

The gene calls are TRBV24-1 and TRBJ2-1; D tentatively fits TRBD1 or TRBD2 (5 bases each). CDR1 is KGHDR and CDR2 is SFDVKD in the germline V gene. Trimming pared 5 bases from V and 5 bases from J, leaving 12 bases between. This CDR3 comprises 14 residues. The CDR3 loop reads CATSGGVWDNEQFF. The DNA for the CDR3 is TGTGCCACCAGTGGAGGGGTTTGGGACAATGAGCAGTTCTTC.

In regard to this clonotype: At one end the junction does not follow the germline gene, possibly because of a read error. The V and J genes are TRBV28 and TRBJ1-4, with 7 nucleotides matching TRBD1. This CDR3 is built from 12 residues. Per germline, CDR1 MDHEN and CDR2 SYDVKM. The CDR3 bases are TGTGCCAGCAGTTTTTGGCAGGGGGGGCTGTCATTT. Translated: CASSFWQGGLSF.

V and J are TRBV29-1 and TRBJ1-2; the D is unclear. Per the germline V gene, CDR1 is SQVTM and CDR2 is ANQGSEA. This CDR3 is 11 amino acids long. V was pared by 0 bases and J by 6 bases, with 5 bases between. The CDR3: CSVEDGNGYTF. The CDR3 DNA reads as TGCAGCGTTGAAGACGGGAATGGCTACACCTTC.

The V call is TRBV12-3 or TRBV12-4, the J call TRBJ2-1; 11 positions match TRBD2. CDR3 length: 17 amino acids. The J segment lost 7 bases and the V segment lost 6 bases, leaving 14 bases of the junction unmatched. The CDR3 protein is CASRPQELLAGANEQFF. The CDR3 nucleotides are TGTGCCAGCAGACCACAGGAGTTACTAGCGGGAGCGAATGAGCAGTTCTTC.

This chain's CDR3 is CSVESGGTEAFF. CDR3 nucleotides: TGCAGCGTTGAATCTGGGGGGACTGAAGCTTTCTTT. The V call is TRBV29-1, the J call TRBJ1-1, with D perhaps matching TRBD1 (5 bases). Germline values: CDR1 SQVTM, CDR2 ANQGSEA. CDR3 size: 12 residues. V dropped 2 bases and J dropped 5 bases, with 9 bases sitting between them.

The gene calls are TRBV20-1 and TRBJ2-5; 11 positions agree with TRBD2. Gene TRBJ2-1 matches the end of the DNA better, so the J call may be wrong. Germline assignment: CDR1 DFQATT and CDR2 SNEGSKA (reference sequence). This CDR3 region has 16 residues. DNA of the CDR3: TGCAGTGCTAGAGACCAGACTAGCGGGAATTACAATGAGCAGTTCTTC. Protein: CSARDQTSGNYNEQFF.

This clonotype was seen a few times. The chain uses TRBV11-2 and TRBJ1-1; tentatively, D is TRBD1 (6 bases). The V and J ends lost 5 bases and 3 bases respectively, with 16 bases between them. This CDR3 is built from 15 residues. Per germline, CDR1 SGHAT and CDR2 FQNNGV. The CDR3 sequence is CASSLLQRQDTEAFF. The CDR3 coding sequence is TGTGCCAGCAGCCTTCTCCAGAGACAGGACACTGAAGCTTTCTTT.

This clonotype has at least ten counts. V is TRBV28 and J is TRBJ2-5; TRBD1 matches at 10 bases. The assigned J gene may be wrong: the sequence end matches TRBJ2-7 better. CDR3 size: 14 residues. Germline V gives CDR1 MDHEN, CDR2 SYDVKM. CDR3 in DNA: TGTGCCAGCAGTTTAGGGACAGGGGTCTACGAGCAGTACTTC. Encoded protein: CASSLGTGVYEQYF.

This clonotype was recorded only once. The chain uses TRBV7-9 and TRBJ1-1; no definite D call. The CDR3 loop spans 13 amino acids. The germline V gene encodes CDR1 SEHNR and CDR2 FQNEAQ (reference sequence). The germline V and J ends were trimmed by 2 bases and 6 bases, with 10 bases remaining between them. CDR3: CASSLSGTPEAFF. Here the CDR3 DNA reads TGTGCCAGCAGCTTATCAGGAACCCCTGAAGCTTTCTTT. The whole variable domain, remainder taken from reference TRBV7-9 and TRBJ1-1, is DTGVSQNPRHKITKRGQNVTFRCDPISEHNRLYWYRQTLGQGPEFLTYFQNEAQLEKSRLLSDRFSAERPKGSFSTLEIQRTEQGDSAMYLCASSLSGTPEAFFGQGTRLTVV.

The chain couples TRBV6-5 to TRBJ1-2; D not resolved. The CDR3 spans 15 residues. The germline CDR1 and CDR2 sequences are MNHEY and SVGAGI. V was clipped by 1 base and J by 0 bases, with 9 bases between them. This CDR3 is CASSYLGEANYGYTF. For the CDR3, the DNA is TGTGCCAGCAGTTACTTGGGAGAAGCTAACTATGGCTACACCTTC.

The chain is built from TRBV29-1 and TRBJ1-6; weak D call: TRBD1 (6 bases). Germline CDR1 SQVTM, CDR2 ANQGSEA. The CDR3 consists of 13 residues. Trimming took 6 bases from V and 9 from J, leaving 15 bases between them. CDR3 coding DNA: TGCAGCGTCCAAGGGGGAGCGGGTTCACCCCTCCACTTT. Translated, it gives CSVQGGAGSPLHF.

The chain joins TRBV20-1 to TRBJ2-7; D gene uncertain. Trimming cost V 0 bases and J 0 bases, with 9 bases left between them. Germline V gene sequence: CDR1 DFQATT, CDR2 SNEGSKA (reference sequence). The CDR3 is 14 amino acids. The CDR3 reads CSAREIQNSYEQYF. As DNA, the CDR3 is TGCAGTGCTAGAGAGATCCAGAACTCCTACGAGCAGTACTTC.

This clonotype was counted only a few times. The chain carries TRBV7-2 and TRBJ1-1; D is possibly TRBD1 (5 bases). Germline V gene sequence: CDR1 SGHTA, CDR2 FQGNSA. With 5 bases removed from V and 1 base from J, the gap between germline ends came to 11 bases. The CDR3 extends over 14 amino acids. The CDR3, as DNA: TGTGCCAGCAGCGCGGCGGGGGGGAACACTGAAGCTTTCTTT. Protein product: CASSAAGGNTEAFF.

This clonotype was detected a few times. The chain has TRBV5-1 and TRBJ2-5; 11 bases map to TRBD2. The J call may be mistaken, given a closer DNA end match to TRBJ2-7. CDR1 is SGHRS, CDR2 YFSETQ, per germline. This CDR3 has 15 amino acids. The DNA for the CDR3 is TGCGCCAGCGCGATGTCGACTAGCGGGATCTACGAGCAGTACTTC. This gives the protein CASAMSTSGIYEQYF.

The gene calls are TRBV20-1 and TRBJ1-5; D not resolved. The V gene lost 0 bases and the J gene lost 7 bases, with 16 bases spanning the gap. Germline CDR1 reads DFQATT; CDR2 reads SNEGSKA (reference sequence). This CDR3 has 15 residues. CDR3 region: CSARDPGGEGQPQHF. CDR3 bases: TGCAGTGCTAGAGATCCGGGAGGAGAGGGACAGCCCCAGCATTTT.

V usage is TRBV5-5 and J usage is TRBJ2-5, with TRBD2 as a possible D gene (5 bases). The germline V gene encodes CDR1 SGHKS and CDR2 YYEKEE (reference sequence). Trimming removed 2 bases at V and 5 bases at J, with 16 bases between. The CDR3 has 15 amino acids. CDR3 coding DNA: TGTGCCAGCAGCTTTACTAGTGGAAGATCGGAGACCCAGTACTTC. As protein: CASSFTSGRSETQYF.

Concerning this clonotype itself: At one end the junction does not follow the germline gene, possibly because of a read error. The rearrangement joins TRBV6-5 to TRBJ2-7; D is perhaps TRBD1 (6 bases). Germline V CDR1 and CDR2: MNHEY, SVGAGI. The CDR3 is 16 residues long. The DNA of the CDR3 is TGTGCCTGCAGTTCAGGGGCACTACTCCCCCATTTCGGGCAGTACTTC. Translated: CACSSGALLPHFGQYF.

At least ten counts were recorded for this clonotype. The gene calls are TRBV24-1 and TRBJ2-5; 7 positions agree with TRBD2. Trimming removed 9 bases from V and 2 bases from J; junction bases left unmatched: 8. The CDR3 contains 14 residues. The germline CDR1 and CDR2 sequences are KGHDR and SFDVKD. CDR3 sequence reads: CATGTTNQQETQYF. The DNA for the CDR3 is TGTGCCACCGGGACTACCAACCAGCAAGAGACCCAGTACTTC.

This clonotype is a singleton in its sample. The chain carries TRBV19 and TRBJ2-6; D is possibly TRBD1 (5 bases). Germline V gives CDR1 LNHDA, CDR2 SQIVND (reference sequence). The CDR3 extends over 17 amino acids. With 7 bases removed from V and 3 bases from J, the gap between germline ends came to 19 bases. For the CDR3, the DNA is TGTGCCAGTACTCAGGAGACCAGGGTTAATGGGGCCAACGTCCTGACTTTC. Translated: CASTQETRVNGANVLTF.